This passage covers 10 T cell receptor beta chains from one sample sequenced in a study of human T cells and chemical hapten exposure. MiXCR was run by TCRdb on the RACE reads, yielding one entry per CDR3 protein. The sample lists under 450,000 distinct CDR3 sequences, roughly 4.8% occurring once. The time point denotes: patch test 1, 2 weeks after DPC sensitization. The treatment was: therapeutic diphenylcyclopropenone sensitization with weekly scalp DPC. This specimen was whole blood, taken in connection with sensitization to the hapten diphenylcyclopropenone (DPC). These receptors all come from a woman in her 50s with alopecia areata. Some clones in this sample may be carry-over from other donors' samples.

The gene calls are TRBV4-1 and TRBJ2-7, with D tentatively TRBD1 or TRBD2 (6 bases each). With 2 bases removed from V and 4 bases from J, the gap between germline ends came to 15 bases. Germline V gene lookup returns CDR1 MGHRA and CDR2 YSYEKL. CDR3 size: 15 residues. The CDR3 loop is CASSQTGGVGYEQYF. In nucleotides, the CDR3 is TGCGCCAGCAGCCAAACCGGGGGCGTAGGTTACGAGCAGTACTTC.

The V and J genes are TRBV6-2 or TRBV6-3 and TRBJ1-5, with D maybe TRBD1 (5 bases). V lost 7 bases and J lost 7, with 20 bases in between. This CDR3 has 15 amino acids. Germline values: CDR1 MNHEY, CDR2 SVGEGT. CDR3 sequence reads: CASTPAGGVSQPQHF. DNA for the CDR3: TGTGCCAGCACCCCGGCGGGGGGAGTGAGCCAGCCCCAGCATTTT.

This clonotype appeared many times. The rearrangement joins TRBV20-1 to TRBJ2-7; D unclear. Trimming removed 6 bases at V and 3 bases at J, with 9 bases between. The V gene's germline CDR1 is DFQATT and CDR2 SNEGSKA (reference sequence). This CDR3 is 11 amino acids long. The CDR3 reads CSAWGSYEQYF. The CDR3 nucleotides are TGCAGTGCATGGGGTAGCTACGAGCAGTACTTC.

A few counts support this clonotype. This chain links TRBV7-2 with TRBJ1-5; no firm D call. The CDR3 consists of 13 residues. V lost 6 bases and J lost 4, with 10 bases in between. In germline, CDR1 is SGHTA, CDR2 FQGNSA. CDR3 residues: CASRLSLNQPQHF. The CDR3 DNA sequence: TGTGCCAGCAGGCTTTCCTTAAATCAGCCCCAGCATTTT.

In its sample, this clonotype was seen a few times. The genes are TRBV4-3 and TRBJ2-7; the D gene is possibly TRBD2 (5 bases). This CDR3 has 12 amino acids. The germline CDR1 and CDR2 sequences are LGHNA and YSLEER. V lost 2 bases and J lost 7, with 9 bases in between. In DNA form, the CDR3 reads TGCGCCAGCAGCCAAAGTACGGGGGAGCAGTACTTC. It specifies CASSQSTGEQYF.

Ten or more counts support this clonotype. The genes are TRBV3-1 and TRBJ2-3; no clear D gene. The CDR3 is 14 residues long. Germline loops: CDR1 LGHDT, CDR2 YNNKEL (reference sequence). V lost 0 bases, J lost 3 bases, and 7 bases lay in between. The chain's CDR3 is CASSQETLTDTQYF. The CDR3 DNA reads TGTGCCAGCAGCCAAGAGACCCTAACAGATACGCAGTATTTT.

J is TRBJ1-1 and V is TRBV14; D not certain. Germline V gene data show CDR1 as SGHDN and CDR2 as FVKESK. V gave up 1 base and J gave up 1 base, with 10 bases separating them. The CDR3 runs 15 residues. CDR3 loop: CASSQVGWTNTEAFF. DNA for the CDR3: TGTGCCAGCAGCCAAGTGGGCTGGACGAACACTGAAGCTTTCTTT.

The chain links TRBV28 to TRBJ2-1, with TRBD2 as a possible D gene (6 bases). This CDR3 is 14 amino acids long. In germline, CDR1 is MDHEN, CDR2 SYDVKM. Deletions cut 3 bases from V and 5 bases from J, with 11 bases between. The CDR3 is CASSFGGVDNEQFF. CDR3 coding DNA: TGTGCCAGCAGTTTTGGAGGGGTTGACAATGAGCAGTTCTTC.

This clonotype was found many times. The V call is TRBV30, the J call TRBJ2-7; D unresolved. With 3 bases removed from V and 10 bases from J, the gap between germline ends came to 19 bases. The CDR3 runs 13 residues. The V gene's germline CDR1 is GTSNPN and CDR2 SVGIG (reference sequence). The CDR3: CAWSPSGPQVQYF. The CDR3 DNA sequence: TGTGCCTGGAGCCCTTCCGGGCCTCAGGTACAGTACTTC.

This clonotype was recorded many times. V usage is TRBV14 and J usage is TRBJ2-3; D gene uncertain. In germline, CDR1 is SGHDN, CDR2 FVKESK. The CDR3 runs 15 residues. Trimming shortened V by 4 bases and J by 1 base, and 12 bases separated the two germline ends. This CDR3 reads CASSPPAVGTDTQYF. In nucleotides, the CDR3 is TGTGCCAGCAGCCCCCCGGCCGTAGGCACAGATACGCAGTATTTT. The full variable domain, in which reference TRBV14 and TRBJ2-3 provide the parts outside the CDR3, is EAGVTQFPSHSVIEKGQTVTLRCDPISGHDNLYWYRRVMGKEIKFLLHFVKESKQDESGMPNNRFLAERTGGTYSTLKVQPAELEDSGVYFCASSPPAVGTDTQYFGPGTRLTVL.